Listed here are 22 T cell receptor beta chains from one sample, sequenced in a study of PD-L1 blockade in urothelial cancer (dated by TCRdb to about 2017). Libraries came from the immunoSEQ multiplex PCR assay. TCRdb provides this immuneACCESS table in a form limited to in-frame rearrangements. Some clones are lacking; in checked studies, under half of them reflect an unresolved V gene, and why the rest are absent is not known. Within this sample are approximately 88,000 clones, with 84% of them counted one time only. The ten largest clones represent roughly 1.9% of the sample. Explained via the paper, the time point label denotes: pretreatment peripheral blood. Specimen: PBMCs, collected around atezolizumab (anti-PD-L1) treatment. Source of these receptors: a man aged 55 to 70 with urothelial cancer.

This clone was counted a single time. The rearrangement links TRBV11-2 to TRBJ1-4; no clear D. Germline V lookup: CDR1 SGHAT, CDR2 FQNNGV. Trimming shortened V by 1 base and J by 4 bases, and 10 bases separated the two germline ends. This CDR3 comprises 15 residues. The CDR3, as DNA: TGTGCCAGCAGCTTAGGCCCAACTCTTAATGAAAAACTGTTTTTT. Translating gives CASSLGPTLNEKLFF.

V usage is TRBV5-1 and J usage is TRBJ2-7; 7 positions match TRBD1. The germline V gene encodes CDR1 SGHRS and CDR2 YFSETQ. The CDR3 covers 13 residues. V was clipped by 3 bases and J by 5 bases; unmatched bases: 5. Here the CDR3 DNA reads TGCGCCAGCAGCTCCACAGGGGACGACGAGCAGTACTTC. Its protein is CASSSTGDDEQYF.

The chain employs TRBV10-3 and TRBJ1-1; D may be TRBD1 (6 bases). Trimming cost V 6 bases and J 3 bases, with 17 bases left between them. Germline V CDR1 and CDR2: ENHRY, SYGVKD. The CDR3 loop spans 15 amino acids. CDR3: CAIRKDSGRHTEAFF. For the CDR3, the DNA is TGTGCCATCAGGAAGGACAGCGGGAGACACACTGAAGCTTTCTTT.

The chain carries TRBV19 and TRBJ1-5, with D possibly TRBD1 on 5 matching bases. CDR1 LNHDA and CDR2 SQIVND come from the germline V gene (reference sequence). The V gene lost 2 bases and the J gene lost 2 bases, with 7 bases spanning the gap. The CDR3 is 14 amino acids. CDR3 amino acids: CASSIPTGNQPQHF. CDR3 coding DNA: TGTGCCAGTAGTATACCGACAGGCAATCAGCCCCAGCATTTT.

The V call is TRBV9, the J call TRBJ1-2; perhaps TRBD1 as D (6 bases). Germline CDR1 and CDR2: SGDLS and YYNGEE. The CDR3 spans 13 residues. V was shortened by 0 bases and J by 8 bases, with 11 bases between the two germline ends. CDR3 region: CASSVDHRAGYTF. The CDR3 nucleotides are TGTGCCAGCAGCGTAGATCACAGGGCCGGCTACACCTTC.

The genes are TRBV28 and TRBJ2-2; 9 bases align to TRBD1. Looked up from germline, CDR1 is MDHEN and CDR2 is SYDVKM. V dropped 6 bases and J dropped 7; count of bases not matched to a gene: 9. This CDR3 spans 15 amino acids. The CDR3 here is CASRPPGQGSGELFF. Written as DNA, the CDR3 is TGTGCCAGCAGGCCCCCGGGACAGGGTAGCGGGGAGCTGTTTTTT.

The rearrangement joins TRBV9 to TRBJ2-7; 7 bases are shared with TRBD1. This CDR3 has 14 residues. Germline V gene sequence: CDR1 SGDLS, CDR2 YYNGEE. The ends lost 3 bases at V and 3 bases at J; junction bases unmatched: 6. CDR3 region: CASSGRDSVYEQYF. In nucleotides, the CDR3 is TGTGCCAGCAGCGGTCGGGACAGCGTCTACGAGCAGTACTTC.

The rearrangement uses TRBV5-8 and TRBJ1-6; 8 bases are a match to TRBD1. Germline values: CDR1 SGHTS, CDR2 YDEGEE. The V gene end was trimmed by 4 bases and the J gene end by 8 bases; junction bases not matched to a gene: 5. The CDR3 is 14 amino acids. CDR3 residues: CASSLRQGHSPLHF. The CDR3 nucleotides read TGTGCCAGCAGCCTCCGACAGGGGCATTCACCCCTCCACTTT.

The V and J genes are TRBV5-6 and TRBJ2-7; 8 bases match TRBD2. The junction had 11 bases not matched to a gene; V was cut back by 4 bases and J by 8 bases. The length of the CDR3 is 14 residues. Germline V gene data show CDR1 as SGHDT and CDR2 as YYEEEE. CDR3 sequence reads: CASSVPGLDDKQYF. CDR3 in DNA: TGTGCCAGCAGCGTACCGGGACTAGACGACAAGCAGTACTTC.

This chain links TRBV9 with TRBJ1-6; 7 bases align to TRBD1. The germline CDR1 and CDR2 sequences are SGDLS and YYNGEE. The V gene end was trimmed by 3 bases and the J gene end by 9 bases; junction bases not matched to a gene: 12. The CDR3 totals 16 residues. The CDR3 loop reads CASSAGTGDYGSPLHF. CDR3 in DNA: TGTGCCAGCAGCGCGGGAACAGGGGATTATGGTTCACCCCTCCACTTT.

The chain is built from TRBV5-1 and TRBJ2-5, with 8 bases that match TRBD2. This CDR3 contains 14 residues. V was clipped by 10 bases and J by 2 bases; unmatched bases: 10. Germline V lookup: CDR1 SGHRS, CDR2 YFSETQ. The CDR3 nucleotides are TGCGCCTCAGGGGAGCGGGGGACACAAGAGACCCAGTACTTC. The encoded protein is CASGERGTQETQYF. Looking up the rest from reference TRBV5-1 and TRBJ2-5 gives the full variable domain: KAGVTQTPRYLIKTRGQQVTLSCSPISGHRSVSWYQQTPGQGLQFLFEYFSETQRNKGNFPGRFSGRQFSNSRSEMNVSTLELGDSALYLCASGERGTQETQYFGPGTRLLVL.

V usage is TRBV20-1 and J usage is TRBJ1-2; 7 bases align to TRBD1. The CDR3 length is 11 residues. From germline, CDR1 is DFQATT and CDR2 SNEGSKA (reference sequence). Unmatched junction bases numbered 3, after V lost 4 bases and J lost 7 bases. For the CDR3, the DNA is TGCAGTGCTATACGGACAGGTGGCTACACCTTC. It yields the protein CSAIRTGGYTF.

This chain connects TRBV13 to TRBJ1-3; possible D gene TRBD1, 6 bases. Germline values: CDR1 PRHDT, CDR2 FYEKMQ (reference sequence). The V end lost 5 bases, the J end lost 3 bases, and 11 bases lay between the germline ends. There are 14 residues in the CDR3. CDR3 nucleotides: TGTGCCAGCAGCCGGGGACACGATGGAAACACCATATATTTT. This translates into CASSRGHDGNTIYF.

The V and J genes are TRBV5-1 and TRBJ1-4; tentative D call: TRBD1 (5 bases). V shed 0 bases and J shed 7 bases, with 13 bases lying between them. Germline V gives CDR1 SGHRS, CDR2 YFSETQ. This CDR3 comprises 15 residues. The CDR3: CASSLASGGLEKLFF. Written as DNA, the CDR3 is TGCGCCAGCAGCTTGGCCTCGGGGGGACTTGAAAAACTGTTTTTT.

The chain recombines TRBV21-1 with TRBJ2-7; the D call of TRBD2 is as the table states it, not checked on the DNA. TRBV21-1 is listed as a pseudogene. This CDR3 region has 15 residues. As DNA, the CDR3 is TGTGCCAGCAGCAAAAAGAAGAGCGGTCCCTACGAGCAGTACTTC. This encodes CASSKKKSGPYEQYF.

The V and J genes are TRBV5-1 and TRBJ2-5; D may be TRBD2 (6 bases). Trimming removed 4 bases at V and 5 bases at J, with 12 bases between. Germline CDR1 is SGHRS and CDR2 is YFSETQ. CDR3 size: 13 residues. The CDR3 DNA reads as TGCGCCAGCAGCCCTGAAGGGAGGGAGACCCAGTACTTC. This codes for CASSPEGRETQYF. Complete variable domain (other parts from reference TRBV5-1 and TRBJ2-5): KAGVTQTPRYLIKTRGQQVTLSCSPISGHRSVSWYQQTPGQGLQFLFEYFSETQRNKGNFPGRFSGRQFSNSRSEMNVSTLELGDSALYLCASSPEGRETQYFGPGTRLLVL.

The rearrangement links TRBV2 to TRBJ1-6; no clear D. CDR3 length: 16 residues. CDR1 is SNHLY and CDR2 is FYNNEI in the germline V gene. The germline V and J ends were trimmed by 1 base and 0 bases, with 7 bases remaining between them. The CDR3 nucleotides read TGTGCCAGCAGTGAAGGCGGGAGCTCCTATAATTCACCCCTCCACTTT. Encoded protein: CASSEGGSSYNSPLHF.

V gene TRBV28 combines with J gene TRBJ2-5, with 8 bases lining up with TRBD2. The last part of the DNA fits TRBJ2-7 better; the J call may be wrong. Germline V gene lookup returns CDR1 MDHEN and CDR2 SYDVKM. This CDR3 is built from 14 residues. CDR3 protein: CASSLPGGRNEQYF. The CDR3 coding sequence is TGTGCCAGCAGTTTGCCGGGAGGGCGGAACGAGCAGTACTTC.

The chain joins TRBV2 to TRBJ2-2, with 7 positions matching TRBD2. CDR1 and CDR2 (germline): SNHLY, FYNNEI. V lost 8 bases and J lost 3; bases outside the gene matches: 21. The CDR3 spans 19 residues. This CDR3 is CASAVRVIAGDTYTGELFF. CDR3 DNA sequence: TGTGCCAGCGCTGTAAGGGTTATAGCGGGCGACACCTACACCGGGGAGCTGTTTTTT.

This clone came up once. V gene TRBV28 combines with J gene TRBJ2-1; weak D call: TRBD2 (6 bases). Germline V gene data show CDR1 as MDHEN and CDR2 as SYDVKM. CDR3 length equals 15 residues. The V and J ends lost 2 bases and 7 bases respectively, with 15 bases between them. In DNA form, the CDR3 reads TGTGCCAGCAGTTTAAACACCCCGGGGGATAATGAGCAGTTCTTC. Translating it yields CASSLNTPGDNEQFF.

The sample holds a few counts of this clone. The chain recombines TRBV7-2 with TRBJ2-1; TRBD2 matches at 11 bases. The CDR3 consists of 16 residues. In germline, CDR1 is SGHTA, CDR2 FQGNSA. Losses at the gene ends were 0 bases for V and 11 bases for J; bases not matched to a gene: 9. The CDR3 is CASSLAGTSGLLQQFF. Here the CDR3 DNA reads TGTGCCAGCAGCTTAGCTGGGACTAGCGGCCTCCTACAGCAGTTCTTC.

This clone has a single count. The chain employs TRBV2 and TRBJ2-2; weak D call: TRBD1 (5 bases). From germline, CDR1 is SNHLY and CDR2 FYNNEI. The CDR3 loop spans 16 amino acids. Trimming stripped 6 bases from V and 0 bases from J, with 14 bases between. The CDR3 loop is CASSAQGLPNTGELFF. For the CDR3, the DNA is TGTGCCAGCAGCGCTCAGGGTCTCCCGAACACCGGGGAGCTGTTTTTT.